This entry lists 30 T cell receptor beta chains sequenced from one sample in a study of shared clonotypes between healthy human individuals. Naive CD8 cells comprised CD45RO-negative, CCR7-positively selected cells, excluding terminally differentiated effector memory CD45RA+ cells. Generated by immunoSEQ multiplex PCR, the TCRdb table keeps only in-frame clones and is missing some. The data hold around 2.1 million clones, with approximately 94% observed a single time. Source material: naive CD8+ T cells from PBMCs. These receptors came from a young man in good health. Some clones in this sample may be carry-over from other donors' samples.

Here the CDR3 reads CASREATGNYGYTF. The CDR3 DNA reads as TGTGCCAGCAGAGAGGCGACAGGGAACTATGGCTACACCTTC. The rearrangement links TRBV6-1 to TRBJ1-2; 7 bases map to TRBD1. Germline V CDR1 and CDR2: MNHNS, SASEGT. This CDR3 is built from 14 residues. J was trimmed by 2 bases and V by 6 bases; bases with no gene match: 6.

V is TRBV28 and J is TRBJ1-3; D is undetermined. The CDR3 is made up of 16 amino acids. V was clipped by 3 bases and J by 0 bases, with 12 bases between them. From germline, CDR1 is MDHEN and CDR2 SYDVKM. The CDR3 here is CASSFGSRSSGNTIYF. CDR3 coding DNA: TGTGCCAGCAGTTTTGGCAGCCGTAGCTCTGGAAACACCATATATTTT.

In its sample, this clone was seen once. This chain uses TRBV5-4 with TRBJ2-5; tentative D call: TRBD1 (6 bases). V lost 3 bases to trimming and J lost 1 base, with 10 bases between them. Germline CDR1 and CDR2: SGHNT and YYREEE (reference sequence). The CDR3 is 14 residues long. CDR3 sequence: CASSSYRVQETQYF. The CDR3 DNA sequence: TGTGCCAGCAGCTCGTACAGGGTCCAAGAGACCCAGTACTTC.

Notes on this clone: Additional DNA sequences in this sample encode the identical CDR3. In DNA, the CDR3 is TGCGCCAGCAGCCTCGCGGGTAGCGGGAAGCGGAATGAGCAGTTCTTC. Residues: CASSLAGSGKRNEQFF. The rearrangement joins TRBV5-1 to TRBJ2-1; 8 bases are a match to TRBD2. This CDR3 contains 16 residues. CDR1 and CDR2 from the germline V gene are SGHRS and YFSETQ. The J segment lost 7 bases and the V segment lost 4 bases, leaving 13 bases of the junction unmatched.

This clone was observed a few times. The V call is TRBV19, the J call TRBJ1-1; D is uncertain. The CDR3 extends over 13 amino acids. The V gene's germline CDR1 is LNHDA and CDR2 SQIVND (reference sequence). The V and J ends lost 6 bases and 0 bases respectively, with 8 bases between them. CDR3 amino acids: CASRSSVNTEAFF. The CDR3 coding sequence is TGTGCCAGTAGATCCTCAGTGAACACTGAAGCTTTCTTT.

The chain links TRBV28 to TRBJ2-6; 12 nucleotides line up with TRBD2. This CDR3 comprises 16 residues. CDR1 and CDR2 (germline): MDHEN, SYDVKM. J gave up 2 bases and V 5 bases, and 1 base lay outside the gene matches. The CDR3 bases are TGTGCCAGCAGTCTAGCGGGAGGGCCTGGGGCCAACGTCCTGACTTTC. The encoded protein is CASSLAGGPGANVLTF.

The V call is TRBV19, the J call TRBJ2-5; maybe TRBD1 (6 bases). TRBJ2-7 explains the end of the DNA better; the J call may be wrong. The CDR3 spans 16 residues. Germline-derived CDR1 and CDR2 are LNHDA and SQIVND (reference sequence). CDR3 nucleotide sequence: TGTGCCAGTAGTATGGGATGGGACACCCACACCTACGAGCAGTACTTC. Residues: CASSMGWDTHTYEQYF.

As to this clone: Different DNA sequences within this sample yield the same CDR3. J is TRBJ1-2 and V is TRBV4-1, with a tentative D call TRBD1 (6 bases). Germline V lookup: CDR1 MGHRA, CDR2 YSYEKL. This CDR3 comprises 13 residues. V lost 1 base and J lost 3, with 6 bases in between. The CDR3 nucleotides are TGCGCCAGCAGCCAAGGGACAGACTATGGCTACACCTTC. This codes for CASSQGTDYGYTF.

V gene TRBV9 combines with J gene TRBJ1-1; unclear D gene. The V gene's germline CDR1 is SGDLS and CDR2 YYNGEE. V was pared by 0 bases and J by 1 base, with 7 bases between. The CDR3 sequence is 14 residues long. In DNA form, the CDR3 reads TGTGCCAGCAGCGTAGATAAGTCGAACACTGAAGCTTTCTTT. Protein sequence: CASSVDKSNTEAFF.

This clone turned up a few times. The chain carries TRBV7-9 and TRBJ1-1; TRBD1 agrees at 9 bases. After removal of 5 bases from V and 1 base from J, the junction contained 2 bases not matched to a gene. The CDR3 covers 14 residues. Germline loops: CDR1 SEHNR, CDR2 FQNEAQ (reference sequence). CDR3 loop: CASSPTGGNTEAFF. CDR3 sequence (DNA): TGTGCCAGCAGCCCGACAGGGGGGAACACTGAAGCTTTCTTT.

The J gene is TRBJ2-7, the V gene TRBV5-6; the D gene is possibly TRBD1 (6 bases). The CDR3 loop spans 13 amino acids. Germline CDR1 SGHDT, CDR2 YYEEEE. V lost 4 bases and J 3 bases, leaving 11 bases between the germline ends. CDR3 in amino acids: CASSPDRHYEQYF. The CDR3 DNA follows: TGTGCCAGCAGCCCCGACAGGCACTACGAGCAGTACTTC.

This sequence joins TRBV27 and TRBJ2-3; D is undetermined. Germline V gene data show CDR1 as MNHEY and CDR2 as SMNVEV (reference sequence). V was clipped by 6 bases and J by 2 bases, with 9 bases between them. This CDR3 contains 13 residues. The CDR3: CASRPPVTDTQYF. In nucleotides, the CDR3 is TGTGCCAGCAGGCCCCCAGTCACAGATACGCAGTATTTT.

The CDR3: CASSGGQTSYEQYF. In DNA form, the CDR3 reads TGTGCCAGCAGCGGGGGACAGACCTCCTACGAGCAGTACTTC. The V and J genes are TRBV9 and TRBJ2-7; 7 bases agree with TRBD1. The CDR3 spans 14 residues. The junction had 3 bases not matched to a gene; V was cut back by 3 bases and J by 0 bases. CDR1 is SGDLS, CDR2 YYNGEE, per germline.

The V and J genes are TRBV27 and TRBJ2-3; perhaps D is TRBD1 or TRBD2 (5 bases each). V dropped 6 bases and J dropped 2 bases, with 15 bases sitting between them. Germline loops: CDR1 MNHEY, CDR2 SMNVEV (reference sequence). The CDR3 runs 15 residues. The CDR3: CASRPQGESTDTQYF. The CDR3 nucleotides read TGTGCCAGCAGACCCCAGGGAGAATCCACAGATACGCAGTATTTT.

This clone was recorded once. The V gene is TRBV7-3, the J gene TRBJ1-1, with TRBD1 matching over 8 bases. V was pared by 6 bases and J by 4 bases, with 4 bases of the junction left unmatched. Looked up from germline, CDR1 is SGHTA and CDR2 is FQGTGA. This CDR3 comprises 13 residues. CDR3: CASSDTGGTEAFF. Here the CDR3 DNA reads TGTGCCAGCAGTGATACAGGGGGCACTGAAGCTTTCTTT.

The chain carries TRBV11-2 and TRBJ1-3; the match to TRBD1 covers 8 bases. Germline loops: CDR1 SGHAT, CDR2 FQNNGV. This CDR3 region has 17 residues. Trimming removed 0 bases from V and 0 bases from J; junction bases left unmatched: 4. The CDR3 is CASSLDRGQGSGNTIYF. The CDR3 DNA reads as TGTGCCAGCAGCTTAGATCGAGGACAGGGCTCTGGAAACACCATATATTTT.

This chain joins TRBV7-2 and TRBJ2-5; D possibly matches TRBD1 or TRBD2 (5 bases each). V lost 1 base to trimming and J lost 5 bases, with 14 bases between them. The CDR3 has 15 amino acids. Germline V gene sequence: CDR1 SGHTA, CDR2 FQGNSA. CDR3 loop: CASSLDRGRAETQYF. CDR3 coding DNA: TGTGCCAGCAGCTTAGATCGGGGCCGGGCGGAGACCCAGTACTTC.

The chain couples TRBV7-9 to TRBJ2-7; D is unresolved. The germline V and J ends were trimmed by 5 bases and 3 bases, with 20 bases remaining between them. Germline V gene data show CDR1 as SEHNR and CDR2 as FQNEAQ (reference sequence). CDR3 length equals 16 residues. DNA of the CDR3: TGTGCCAGCAGCCCCCCGGTTATAGGGCAGAACTACGAGCAGTACTTC. It translates to CASSPPVIGQNYEQYF.

The chain links TRBV28 to TRBJ1-1; D is unresolved. The V gene's germline CDR1 is MDHEN and CDR2 SYDVKM. The V and J ends lost 4 bases and 0 bases respectively, with 15 bases between them. This CDR3 is 16 amino acids long. In DNA, the CDR3 is TGTGCCAGCAGTTCCCAGACCCACATTATGAACACTGAAGCTTTCTTT. Translation gives CASSSQTHIMNTEAFF.

This chain links TRBV11-2 with TRBJ1-2; tentatively, D is TRBD1 (5 bases). The CDR3 is 14 residues long. V dropped 1 base and J dropped 4 bases, with 10 bases sitting between them. CDR1 is SGHAT, CDR2 FQNNGV, per germline. In DNA form, the CDR3 reads TGTGCCAGCAGCTTAGGACAGCACTCCTATGGCTACACCTTC. Its protein product is CASSLGQHSYGYTF.

CDR3 region: CASSFTQLNTGELFF. The CDR3 DNA is TGTGCCAGCAGTTTTACGCAGCTAAACACCGGGGAGCTGTTTTTT. The chain couples TRBV28 to TRBJ2-2; D remains unclear. Germline CDR1 is MDHEN and CDR2 is SYDVKM. The ends were cut back, 3 bases at V and 2 bases at J, with 10 bases in the middle. CDR3 length: 15 residues.

The chain employs TRBV7-9 and TRBJ2-2, with 11 bases fitting TRBD2. V gave up 5 bases and J gave up 4 bases; unmatched junction bases: 6. The CDR3 covers 16 residues. Per germline, CDR1 SEHNR and CDR2 FQNEAQ (reference sequence). The CDR3 nucleotides read TGTGCCAGCAGCCAAACTAGCGGGAGTCGCACCGGGGAGCTGTTTTTT. This translates into CASSQTSGSRTGELFF.

Comments on this clone: At the DNA level, this CDR3 is encoded by other sequences in the same sample as well. This sequence joins TRBV5-6 and TRBJ2-7; D gene uncertain. Trimming took off 1 base at V and 1 base at J, with 6 bases between the two ends. Germline CDR1 SGHDT, CDR2 YYEEEE. The CDR3 sequence is 13 residues long. The CDR3 protein is CASSLTVSYEQYF. DNA of the CDR3: TGTGCCAGCAGCTTGACAGTTTCCTACGAGCAGTACTTC.

V gene TRBV9 combines with J gene TRBJ1-2; unclear D gene. Trimming stripped 7 bases from V and 3 bases from J, with 19 bases between. In germline, CDR1 is SGDLS, CDR2 YYNGEE. This CDR3 region has 15 residues. This CDR3 is CASSMSRWRDYGYTF. The CDR3, as DNA: TGTGCCAGCTCCATGTCTCGTTGGCGGGACTATGGCTACACCTTC.

The rearrangement uses TRBV11-3 and TRBJ2-7; D gene unclear. Trimming stripped 1 base from V and 5 bases from J, with 9 bases between. This CDR3 comprises 13 residues. Germline CDR1 reads SGHNT; CDR2 reads YENEEA. The CDR3 bases are TGTGCCAGCAGCTTAGGTCGTGGGGACGAGCAGTACTTC. It yields the protein CASSLGRGDEQYF.

The chain couples TRBV18 to TRBJ1-1; D unresolved. V dropped 3 bases and J dropped 4 bases, with 9 bases sitting between them. This CDR3 contains 13 residues. Germline lookup yields CDR1 KGHSH and CDR2 LQKENI. Here the CDR3 reads CASSPGARTEAFF. In DNA, the CDR3 is TGTGCCAGCTCACCGGGCGCTCGCACTGAAGCTTTCTTT.

This sequence joins TRBV27 and TRBJ1-2; 8 nucleotides match TRBD1. CDR1 is MNHEY, CDR2 SMNVEV, per germline (reference sequence). The V segment lost 7 bases and the J segment 2 bases; nucleotides outside the gene matches: 3. This CDR3 has 13 residues. CDR3 in DNA: TGTGCCAGCATGGACAGGGAAAACTATGGCTACACCTTC. It encodes CASMDRENYGYTF.

The gene calls are TRBV7-9 and TRBJ2-7, with D hard to call. This CDR3 contains 15 residues. CDR1 is SEHNR, CDR2 FQNEAQ, per germline (reference sequence). Deletions cut 3 bases from V and 4 bases from J, with 16 bases between. CDR3 sequence: CASSLAAGVLYEQYF. The CDR3 bases are TGTGCCAGCAGCTTGGCGGCAGGAGTCCTTTACGAGCAGTACTTC.

This chain uses TRBV14 with TRBJ2-7, with no clear D. The CDR3 totals 13 residues. Germline V CDR1 and CDR2: SGHDN, FVKESK. V was cut by 2 bases and J by 7 bases, with 12 bases left in between. This CDR3 reads CASSQKDLWEQYF. The CDR3 DNA reads TGTGCCAGCAGCCAAAAGGACCTCTGGGAGCAGTACTTC.

The chain combines TRBV9 with TRBJ2-7; 10 bases fit TRBD2. V shed 0 bases, J shed 6 bases, and the junction held 9 bases outside the gene matches. This CDR3 spans 16 amino acids. Germline V CDR1 and CDR2: SGDLS, YYNGEE. CDR3 nucleotide sequence: TGTGCCAGCAGCGTAGATCCTAGCGGGAGTTTTGGCGAGCAGTACTTC. It specifies CASSVDPSGSFGEQYF.